Below, 28 T cell receptor beta chains from the same sample are listed, as sequenced in a study of T cells in Graves' hyperthyroidism and ophthalmopathy. Amplification yielded TCR beta CDR3 regions, with RNA transcripts as the source. The HTBI set primed first-round TCR CDR3 RT-PCR. One entry per CDR3 protein results from TCRdb running MiXCR on the multiplex PCR reads. The sample holds 350,000 to 400,000 distinct CDR3 sequences, 15% to 20% seen once. Source material: blood. These receptors were collected from a woman between 18 and 30 years old with Graves' hyperthyroidism.

The chain carries TRBV2 and TRBJ1-2; D gene unclear. The CDR3 spans 14 residues. The V end lost 2 bases, the J end lost 4 bases, and 11 bases lay between the germline ends. Germline V gene sequence: CDR1 SNHLY, CDR2 FYNNEI. The DNA for the CDR3 is TGTGCCAGCAGTGAAACCCCCCTACCCTATGGCTACACCTTC. The encoded protein is CASSETPLPYGYTF.

At least ten counts were recorded for this clonotype. This chain joins TRBV6-1 and TRBJ2-5, with TRBD1 matching 10 bases. V shed 2 bases and J 4 bases; nucleotides not matched to a gene: 4. This CDR3 region has 15 residues. Germline CDR1 is MNHNS and CDR2 is SASEGT. Written as DNA, the CDR3 is TGTGCCAGCAGTGAATTTGGGACAGGGGTAGAGACCCAGTACTTC. It yields the protein CASSEFGTGVETQYF.

This clonotype has a count of ten or more. V is TRBV28 and J is TRBJ1-1; D is unresolved. CDR3 size: 12 residues. Germline CDR1 reads MDHEN; CDR2 reads SYDVKM. Trimming took 5 bases from V and 11 from J, leaving 15 bases between them. CDR3 DNA sequence: TGTGCCAGCAGTCCCAGTTCATATCCGGCTTTCTTT. Translated: CASSPSSYPAFF.

This clonotype was detected ten times or more. The chain combines TRBV20-1 with TRBJ1-2; possibly TRBD1 for D (5 bases). Germline assignment: CDR1 DFQATT and CDR2 SNEGSKA (reference sequence). This CDR3 is 13 amino acids long. V dropped 1 base and J dropped 1 base, with 7 bases sitting between them. The CDR3 spells CSARGGDNYGYTF. CDR3 nucleotide sequence: TGCAGTGCTAGAGGGGGGGATAACTATGGCTACACCTTC.

This clonotype was detected ten times or more. The rearrangement joins TRBV6-5 to TRBJ1-1; TRBD1 aligns across 7 bases. With 6 bases clipped from V and 0 bases from J, the junction kept 7 bases outside the gene matches. The CDR3 is 15 residues long. CDR1 and CDR2 from the germline V gene are MNHEY and SVGAGI. The CDR3 loop is CASSPARGLNTEAFF. The CDR3 DNA follows: TGTGCCAGCAGCCCCGCAAGGGGGCTGAACACTGAAGCTTTCTTT.

The chain links TRBV6-1 to TRBJ1-2; D not resolved. Trimming left V 6 bases short and J 5 bases short, with 19 bases between. The germline V gene encodes CDR1 MNHNS and CDR2 SASEGT. The CDR3 covers 15 residues. CDR3 DNA sequence: TGTGCCAGCAGATCCCTCTCACTCGCGGGATATGGCTACACCTTC. Its translation is CASRSLSLAGYGYTF.

This clonotype was found many times. The rearrangement uses TRBV2 and TRBJ2-2; 8 bases map to TRBD1. Germline trimming cut 6 bases from V and 5 bases from J; bases unmatched to any gene: 8. Germline values: CDR1 SNHLY, CDR2 FYNNEI. This CDR3 has 15 residues. The CDR3: CASSPDRGGTGELFF. Here the CDR3 DNA reads TGTGCCAGCAGCCCTGACAGGGGTGGAACCGGGGAGCTGTTTTTT.

This clonotype has a count of ten or more. V gene TRBV6-2 or TRBV6-3 combines with J gene TRBJ1-5, with D perhaps matching TRBD1 (5 bases). The CDR3 spans 18 residues. V gave up 2 bases and J gave up 3 bases, with 20 bases separating them. From germline, CDR1 is MNHEY and CDR2 SVGEGT. CDR3: CASSYASGGSGNNQPQHF. The CDR3 DNA follows: TGTGCCAGCAGTTACGCGAGTGGGGGGTCCGGGAACAATCAGCCCCAGCATTTT.

This clonotype appeared many times. V gene TRBV7-2 combines with J gene TRBJ2-3; tentatively, D is TRBD1 (6 bases). Germline CDR1 reads SGHTA; CDR2 reads FQGNSA. CDR3 length: 16 amino acids. Trimming took 2 bases from V and 0 from J, leaving 12 bases between them. DNA for the CDR3: TGTGCCAGCAGCTTACGACAGGCGTCTAGCACAGATACGCAGTATTTT. It encodes CASSLRQASSTDTQYF.

At least ten counts were recorded for this clonotype. The rearrangement joins TRBV7-8 to TRBJ1-1; no firm D call. The CDR3 contains 16 residues. CDR1 is SGHVS, CDR2 FQNEAQ, per germline. V lost 1 base, J lost 4 bases, and 16 bases lay in between. The CDR3 reads CASSLGPAPRGTEAFF. As DNA, the CDR3 is TGTGCCAGCAGCTTAGGTCCAGCCCCCCGGGGCACTGAAGCTTTCTTT.

There are a few counts of this clonotype. This sequence joins TRBV4-1 and TRBJ2-5; D tentatively fits TRBD1 or TRBD2 (5 bases each). The CDR3 extends over 18 amino acids. V lost 0 bases, J lost 3 bases, and 20 bases lay in between. Per the germline V gene, CDR1 is MGHRA and CDR2 is YSYEKL. Here the CDR3 reads CASSQDTLSGPLKETQYF. DNA of the CDR3: TGCGCCAGCAGCCAAGACACCCTGTCGGGGCCCCTCAAAGAGACCCAGTACTTC.

This chain links TRBV28 with TRBJ1-1, with a weak D call TRBD1 (6 bases). The V and J ends lost 3 bases and 7 bases respectively, with 18 bases between them. The V gene's germline CDR1 is MDHEN and CDR2 SYDVKM. The CDR3 runs 15 residues. CDR3 coding DNA: TGTGCCAGCAGTTTTGGTGGGCGGGGGCACGGTGAAGCTTTCTTT. Translated: CASSFGGRGHGEAFF.

This sequence joins TRBV12-3 or TRBV12-4 and TRBJ2-5; 7 bases fit TRBD2. The ends lost 6 bases at V and 3 bases at J; junction bases unmatched: 13. The CDR3 is 16 amino acids. The CDR3 loop is CASSLIEVAGEETQYF. Here the CDR3 DNA reads TGTGCCAGCAGCTTAATCGAGGTGGCGGGAGAAGAGACCCAGTACTTC.

At least ten counts were recorded for this clonotype. J is TRBJ1-1 and V is TRBV7-8; D is undetermined. V dropped 1 base and J dropped 0 bases, with 9 bases sitting between them. Germline lookup yields CDR1 SGHVS and CDR2 FQNEAQ. The CDR3 is made up of 15 amino acids. Here the CDR3 reads CASSLGRIMNTEAFF. CDR3 in DNA: TGTGCCAGCAGCTTAGGCAGAATAATGAACACTGAAGCTTTCTTT.

This clonotype was observed many times. The chain combines TRBV5-1 with TRBJ1-1, with a weak D call TRBD1 (6 bases). The CDR3 totals 16 residues. Germline values: CDR1 SGHRS, CDR2 YFSETQ. V gave up 1 base and J gave up 5 bases, with 18 bases separating them. CDR3 sequence: CASSLHGGAKGTEAFF. CDR3 coding DNA: TGCGCCAGCAGCTTGCACGGGGGGGCCAAGGGGACTGAAGCTTTCTTT.

This clonotype was detected ten times or more. DNA for the CDR3: TGTGCCAGCGGATCCCCGGGGGCGTACGAGCAGTACTTC. Its translation is CASGSPGAYEQYF. V is TRBV27 and J is TRBJ2-7; D possibly uses TRBD1 or TRBD2 (6 bases each). The CDR3 has 13 residues. Trimming cost V 8 bases and J 4 bases, with 15 bases left between them. In germline, CDR1 is MNHEY, CDR2 SMNVEV (reference sequence).

Here the CDR3 reads CANITGGRDEQYF. CDR3 DNA: TGTGCCAACATTACAGGGGGTCGGGACGAGCAGTACTTC. The chain couples TRBV19 to TRBJ2-7, with TRBD1 identical over 8 bases. CDR3 length: 13 amino acids. The V and J ends lost 10 bases and 5 bases, in that order; junction bases with no gene match: 10. The germline CDR1 and CDR2 sequences are LNHDA and SQIVND (reference sequence).

This clonotype was seen repeatedly, ten times or more. The CDR3 DNA reads as TGTGCCAGCAGCCTCGGACTAGCCGGACGTTCAGAGACCCAGTACTTC. Encoded protein: CASSLGLAGRSETQYF. The rearrangement uses TRBV7-3 and TRBJ2-5; 8 positions agree with TRBD2. After removal of 5 bases from V and 4 bases from J, the junction contained 12 bases not matched to a gene. The V gene's germline CDR1 is SGHTA and CDR2 FQGTGA. The CDR3 has 16 residues.

This clonotype has at least ten counts. CDR3: CASSWGTGNYEQYF. The CDR3 bases are TGTGCCAGCAGCTGGGGGACAGGGAACTACGAGCAGTACTTC. V is TRBV7-9 and J is TRBJ2-7; 9 nucleotides agree with TRBD1. There are 14 residues in the CDR3. V shed 4 bases and J 3 bases; nucleotides not matched to a gene: 4. Germline V gene data show CDR1 as SEHNR and CDR2 as FQNEAQ (reference sequence).

This clonotype was observed at least ten times. The CDR3 loop reads CASSRDRSRTEAFF. The CDR3 DNA is TGTGCCAGCAGTCGGGACCGTAGTCGGACTGAAGCTTTCTTT. V is TRBV6-1 and J is TRBJ1-1, with D tentatively TRBD1 (5 bases). V was cut by 5 bases and J by 5 bases, with 15 bases left in between. There are 14 residues in the CDR3. CDR1 and CDR2 from the germline V gene are MNHNS and SASEGT.

The rearrangement joins TRBV6-2 or TRBV6-3 to TRBJ2-7, with D possibly matching TRBD2 (7 bases). V was trimmed by 6 bases and J by 5 bases, leaving 17 bases between them. CDR3 length: 14 residues. Germline loops: CDR1 MNHEY, CDR2 SVGEGT. The CDR3 nucleotides are TGTGCCAGCAGCTTATTCGGGGGGCGGAACGAGCAGTACTTC. This codes for CASSLFGGRNEQYF.

The gene calls are TRBV6-5 and TRBJ1-1, with D unresolved. The germline V and J ends were trimmed by 2 bases and 11 bases, with 12 bases remaining between them. The CDR3 is made up of 12 amino acids. Germline loops: CDR1 MNHEY, CDR2 SVGAGI. CDR3 sequence: CASSYQTSFAFF. The CDR3 DNA reads as TGTGCCAGCAGTTACCAGACATCCTTTGCTTTCTTT.

J is TRBJ2-4 and V is TRBV5-1; 9 nucleotides agree with TRBD1. With V trimmed by 5 bases and J by 9 bases, 9 bases remained unmatched. The CDR3 is 14 amino acids. CDR1 is SGHRS, CDR2 YFSETQ, per germline. CDR3 sequence: CASRPGDREAIQYF. The CDR3 DNA is TGCGCCAGCAGACCCGGGGACAGGGAGGCCATTCAGTACTTC.

This clonotype showed up many times. The CDR3 here is CSARASKIREQYF. The CDR3 bases are TGCAGTGCTAGGGCTTCAAAAATACGAGAGCAGTACTTC. The rearrangement uses TRBV20-1 and TRBJ2-7, with no clear D. V was pared by 3 bases and J by 7 bases, with 16 bases between. In germline, CDR1 is DFQATT, CDR2 SNEGSKA (reference sequence). This CDR3 has 13 amino acids.

The chain uses TRBV11-2 and TRBJ2-7; 9 bases align to TRBD2. This CDR3 has 17 residues. Germline loops: CDR1 SGHAT, CDR2 FQNNGV. V was pared by 4 bases and J by 3 bases, with 13 bases of the junction left unmatched. The CDR3 here is CASSSDRLAGVNYEQYF. CDR3 nucleotides: TGTGCCAGCAGCTCAGACCGATTAGCGGGGGTGAACTACGAGCAGTACTTC.

The V gene is TRBV12-3 or TRBV12-4, the J gene TRBJ1-2; no clear D. V was trimmed by 6 bases and J by 6 bases, leaving 11 bases between them. The CDR3 is 12 residues long. CDR3 loop: CASSPDVHGYTF. CDR3 nucleotides: TGTGCCAGCAGCCCGGACGTACATGGCTACACCTTC.

This clonotype was counted at least ten times. The chain has TRBV10-3 and TRBJ1-3; no clear D gene. V lost 3 bases and J lost 0, with 6 bases in between. The CDR3 length is 14 residues. Per the germline V gene, CDR1 is ENHRY and CDR2 is SYGVKD. The CDR3 DNA follows: TGTGCCATCAGTGATATCAGCTCTGGAAACACCATATATTTT. Protein product: CAISDISSGNTIYF.

This clonotype was recorded many times. The V gene is TRBV7-8, the J gene TRBJ1-3, with D possibly TRBD1 on 5 matching bases. Germline CDR1 SGHVS, CDR2 FQNEAQ. This CDR3 comprises 15 residues. Trimming cost V 11 bases and J 1 base, with 18 bases left between them. This chain's CDR3 is CAASGGPSSGNTIYF. The CDR3 DNA is TGTGCCGCCTCGGGGGGACCTAGTTCTGGAAACACCATATATTTT.